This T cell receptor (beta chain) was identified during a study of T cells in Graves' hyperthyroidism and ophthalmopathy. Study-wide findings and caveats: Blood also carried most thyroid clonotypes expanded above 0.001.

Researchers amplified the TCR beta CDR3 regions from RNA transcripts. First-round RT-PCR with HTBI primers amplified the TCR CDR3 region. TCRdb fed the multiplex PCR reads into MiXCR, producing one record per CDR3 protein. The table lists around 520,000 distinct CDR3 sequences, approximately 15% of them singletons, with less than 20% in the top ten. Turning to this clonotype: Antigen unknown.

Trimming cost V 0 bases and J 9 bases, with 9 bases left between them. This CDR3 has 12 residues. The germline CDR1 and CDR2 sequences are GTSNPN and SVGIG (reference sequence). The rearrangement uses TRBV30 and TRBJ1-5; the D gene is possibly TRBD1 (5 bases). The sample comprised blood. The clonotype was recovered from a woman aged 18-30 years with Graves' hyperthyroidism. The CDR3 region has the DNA TGTGCCTGGAGTGTACCCGGGGGGCCCCAGCATTTT. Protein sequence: CAWSVPGGPQHF. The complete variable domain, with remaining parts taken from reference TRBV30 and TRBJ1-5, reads SQTIHQWPATLVQPVGSPLSLECTVEGTSNPNLYWYRQAAGRGLQLLFYSVGIGQISSEVPQNLSASRPQDRQFILSSKKLLLSDSGFYLCAWSVPGGPQHFGDGTRLSIL.